The source of this T cell receptor beta chain is a study of blood T cells in healthy people across ages. General study results and limits: For the donors, CMV status was unknown and possibly confounded expanded clonotype changes.

Germline assignment: CDR1 SEHNR and CDR2 FQNEAQ (reference sequence). After removal of 4 bases from V and 4 bases from J, the junction contained 18 bases not matched to a gene. The CDR3 length is 18 residues. There are a few counts of this clonotype. As yet, its antigen is unknown. Using a J-beta primer mix together with a sample-barcoded 5' primer, a second PCR was run for roughly 7 to 12 cycles. Each CDR3 protein is one row after TCRdb ran MiXCR on the 5' RACE reads. The sample shows over 750,000 distinct CDR3 sequences, around a quarter of them seen only once. These same data were also listed under a study on T cells of mothers and their children. From that study: The study obtained over 9.5 million TCR beta CDR3 reads per mother and around 3 million per child. When mothers and children were related, their normalized repertoire overlap, which was always slightly higher, did not differ significantly from that of unrelated pairs. Detection yielded no persistent microchimeric T cell clones.

The chain combines TRBV7-9 with TRBJ1-1; 7 nucleotides align to TRBD1. This TCR derives from a boy aged 5-17 years in good health. The sequenced material came from blood. The CDR3 here is CASSSTVKRQGGSTEAFF. The DNA for the CDR3 is TGTGCCAGCAGCTCCACGGTGAAGAGACAGGGCGGTAGCACTGAAGCTTTCTTT.